Listed here are 19 T cell receptor beta chains from one sample, sequenced in a study of T cells in Graves' hyperthyroidism and ophthalmopathy. Template material for amplifying TCR beta CDR3 regions consisted of RNA transcripts. Using the HTBI primer set, a first-round RT-PCR was run on the TCR CDR3. TCRdb redid the calling of the multiplex PCR reads with MiXCR, one entry per CDR3 protein. Of 400,000 to 500,000 distinct CDR3 sequences in the sample, around 15% are singletons; the top ten hold 5% to 6.5%. The sequenced sample consisted of blood. The receptors come from a woman between 18 and 29 years old with Graves' hyperthyroidism.

Ten or more counts support this clonotype. This chain connects TRBV13 to TRBJ2-3; D is perhaps TRBD1 or TRBD2 (5 bases each). This CDR3 has 15 amino acids. Germline V CDR1 and CDR2: PRHDT, FYEKMQ (reference sequence). Trimming took off 4 bases at V and 2 bases at J, with 13 bases between the two ends. The chain's CDR3 is CASSSRDGDTDTQYF. As DNA, the CDR3 is TGTGCCAGCAGCTCTCGGGACGGTGACACAGATACGCAGTATTTT.

The chain is built from TRBV13 and TRBJ1-4; D remains unclear. This CDR3 contains 14 residues. Germline CDR1 and CDR2: PRHDT and FYEKMQ (reference sequence). The ends were cut back, 2 bases at V and 3 bases at J, with 7 bases in the middle. This CDR3 reads CASSLRAANEKLFF. CDR3 coding DNA: TGTGCCAGCAGCTTAAGGGCTGCTAATGAAAAACTGTTTTTT.

The chain employs TRBV6-2 or TRBV6-3 and TRBJ1-1, with D perhaps TRBD1 (5 bases). The CDR3 runs 13 residues. The germline V gene has CDR1 MNHEY and CDR2 SVGEGT. The V end was cut by 9 bases, the J end by 4 bases, with 15 bases between. CDR3 in amino acids: CASQPSGGTEAFF. CDR3 coding DNA: TGTGCCAGTCAGCCGTCGGGGGGCACTGAAGCTTTCTTT.

The genes are TRBV12-3 or TRBV12-4 and TRBJ1-4; D not certain. This CDR3 region has 14 residues. The ends were cut back, 5 bases at V and 0 bases at J, with 7 bases in the middle. CDR3 protein: CASSPASTNEKLFF. As DNA, the CDR3 is TGTGCCAGCAGTCCGGCCTCAACTAATGAAAAACTGTTTTTT.

In this sample, this clonotype turned up once. The chain has TRBV20-1 and TRBJ2-7; D gene unclear. Trimming cost V 3 bases and J 4 bases, with 4 bases left between them. CDR3 length: 10 residues. CDR1 and CDR2 from the germline V gene are DFQATT and SNEGSKA (reference sequence). The CDR3 DNA reads TGCAGTGCTAGGGTATACGAGCAGTACTTC. It translates to CSARVYEQYF.

This clonotype was seen repeatedly, ten times or more. This rearrangement joins TRBV11-2 to TRBJ1-1; D gene ambiguous. The CDR3 length is 13 residues. Germline V gene sequence: CDR1 SGHAT, CDR2 FQNNGV. Trimming pared 7 bases from V and 4 bases from J, leaving 13 bases between. The DNA for the CDR3 is TGTGCCAGCACCCCTGGACTGGGCACTGAAGCTTTCTTT. The encoded protein is CASTPGLGTEAFF.

Worth noting for this clonotype: Sequence at one end of the junction differs from germline and may be a read error. The chain employs TRBV7-7 and TRBJ2-2, with D possibly TRBD2 on 5 matching bases. Germline CDR1 SSHAT, CDR2 FNYEAQ (reference sequence). This CDR3 spans 13 amino acids. The CDR3 here is CASSLEEAGELFF. CDR3 nucleotides: TGTGCTAGCAGCTTAGAGGAGGCTGGGGAGCTGTTTTTT.

The gene calls are TRBV29-1 and TRBJ2-7; 7 bases line up with TRBD2. CDR3 length: 13 amino acids. Germline V gene data show CDR1 as SQVTM and CDR2 as ANQGSEA. The ends lost 4 bases at V and 7 bases at J; junction bases unmatched: 10. For the CDR3, the DNA is TGCAGCGTTGTAAGTGGGAGGGTCGCGGAGCAGTACTTC. Translating gives CSVVSGRVAEQYF.

This clonotype came up many times. The genes are TRBV27 and TRBJ1-2, with 7 bases lining up with TRBD1. Looked up from germline, CDR1 is MNHEY and CDR2 is SMNVEV (reference sequence). With 0 bases clipped from V and 5 bases from J, the junction kept 3 bases outside the gene matches. The CDR3 sequence is 14 residues long. For the CDR3, the DNA is TGTGCCAGCAGTTTATCGGAGGGGGCGTATGGCTACACCTTC. Translation: CASSLSEGAYGYTF.

The chain carries TRBV4-1 and TRBJ2-2, with D tentatively TRBD2 (6 bases). The CDR3 covers 13 residues. V was trimmed by 4 bases and J by 7 bases, leaving 10 bases between them. The germline V gene encodes CDR1 MGHRA and CDR2 YSYEKL. CDR3 sequence: CASSREEGGELFF. CDR3 sequence (DNA): TGCGCCAGCAGCCGTGAGGAGGGCGGGGAGCTGTTTTTT.

This clonotype appeared many times. The chain links TRBV12-3 or TRBV12-4 to TRBJ2-7; possible D gene TRBD2, 6 bases. The CDR3 is 15 residues long. Trimming left V 2 bases short and J 2 bases short, with 13 bases between. The CDR3 bases are TGTGCCAGCAGTTTATCCCTAGCGCACGCCTACGAGCAGTACTTC. It codes for CASSLSLAHAYEQYF.

This clonotype was observed a few times. J is TRBJ2-3 and V is TRBV20-1; 8 nucleotides align to TRBD2. In germline, CDR1 is DFQATT, CDR2 SNEGSKA (reference sequence). The length of the CDR3 is 14 residues. V trimming: 6 bases; J trimming: 0 bases; junction bases outside the gene matches: 5. CDR3 nucleotide sequence: TGCAGTGCCACTAGCGGTACGAGCACAGATACGCAGTATTTT. The encoded protein is CSATSGTSTDTQYF.

The table lists this clonotype with a few counts. The chain is built from TRBV7-2 and TRBJ1-6; D ambiguous. CDR3 length: 14 amino acids. Germline values: CDR1 SGHTA, CDR2 FQGNSA. V was clipped by 3 bases and J by 9 bases, with 12 bases between them. The CDR3: CASSFPGTISPLHF. The CDR3, as DNA: TGTGCCAGCAGCTTTCCAGGAACCATTTCACCCCTCCACTTT.

There are many counts of this clonotype. The chain combines TRBV12-3 or TRBV12-4 with TRBJ2-1, with 10 bases matching TRBD2. The CDR3 spans 15 residues. The ends lost 6 bases at V and 9 bases at J; junction bases unmatched: 11. CDR3: CASRPSGRARSEQFF. The CDR3 DNA follows: TGTGCCAGCAGGCCCAGCGGGAGGGCCCGTTCTGAGCAGTTCTTC.

This clonotype appeared a few times. This chain uses TRBV18 with TRBJ2-2; D remains ambiguous. This CDR3 region has 14 residues. The germline CDR1 and CDR2 sequences are KGHSH and LQKENI. V was pared by 2 bases and J by 8 bases, with 12 bases between. CDR3 DNA sequence: TGTGCCAGCTCACCAGGATGGGCCGTAGGGGAGCTGTTTTTT. Its translation is CASSPGWAVGELFF.

The chain combines TRBV6-2 or TRBV6-3 with TRBJ1-4; D may be TRBD1 (6 bases). Germline CDR1 MNHEY, CDR2 SVGEGT. The CDR3 length is 17 residues. V lost 6 bases and J 3 bases, leaving 20 bases between the germline ends. CDR3 in amino acids: CASSPRRDRQPNEKLFF. The CDR3 bases are TGTGCCAGCAGCCCCCGGAGAGACAGGCAGCCTAATGAAAAACTGTTTTTT.

The table lists this clonotype with many counts. This chain links TRBV30 with TRBJ2-2; TRBD2 agrees at 8 bases. The CDR3 has 14 residues. J was trimmed by 5 bases and V by 4 bases; bases with no gene match: 6. Germline V gives CDR1 GTSNPN, CDR2 SVGIG (reference sequence). The chain's CDR3 is CAWNKAGGTGELFF. CDR3 in DNA: TGTGCCTGGAATAAGGCGGGAGGAACCGGGGAGCTGTTTTTT.

V is TRBV19 and J is TRBJ2-1, with D perhaps matching TRBD1 (5 bases). CDR3 length: 15 residues. V was pared by 3 bases and J by 6 bases, with 15 bases between. Germline-derived CDR1 and CDR2 are LNHDA and SQIVND (reference sequence). The CDR3 DNA reads as TGTGCCAGTAGTATTAAGGTCGACAGTTCCAATGAGCAGTTCTTC. It encodes CASSIKVDSSNEQFF.

The chain combines TRBV27 with TRBJ2-7, with D uncertain. CDR3 length equals 16 residues. V was pared by 5 bases and J by 4 bases, with 21 bases between. Germline assignment: CDR1 MNHEY and CDR2 SMNVEV (reference sequence). In nucleotides, the CDR3 is TGTGCCAGCAGTATAACCGCCCCCTCCCATCAATACGAGCAGTACTTC. As protein: CASSITAPSHQYEQYF.